This T cell receptor beta chain appears in the sequencing data of a study of blood T cells in healthy people across ages. Study summary: T cells yielded about one barcoded beta molecule per two cells through template switching.

It was with a sample-barcoded 5' primer and a J-beta primer mix that a second PCR of roughly 6 to 12 cycles was run. MiXCR, run by TCRdb on the 5' RACE reads, gives a single entry per CDR3 protein. The data contain around 780,000 distinct CDR3 sequences, around a quarter of them singletons. A note on this clonotype: Sequence at one end of the junction differs from germline and may be a read error.

The same sample was also studied in work on T cells of mothers and their children.

The receptor was isolated from a boy aged 5-17 years in good health. The sample consisted of blood.

The CDR3 nucleotides read TGTGCCAGCAGCGCCGCAGGGTTTTTAACCAAAAACATTCAGCACTTC. Protein product: CASSAAGFLTKNIQHF. The chain links TRBV11-2 to TRBJ2-4; D might be TRBD1 (5 bases). Germline V gives CDR1 SGHAT, CDR2 FQNNGV. The CDR3 has 16 amino acids.